A single TCR beta chain is shown here with its context. Running of the assay took place at deep level. Sequencing was performed with immunoSEQ multiplex PCR; in TCRdb, only in-frame clones are kept and a portion is missing. The data show more than 1 million clones, with roughly 74% seen just once and more than 0.5% held by the top ten. The source of the sample is a study of shared clonotypes between healthy human individuals. CDR3 size: 14 residues. Trimming took 4 bases from V and 10 from J; bases not matched to a gene: 10. CDR1 is SGHAT, CDR2 FQDESV, per germline (reference sequence). The rearrangement joins TRBV11-1 to TRBJ1-1; TRBD1 agrees at 9 bases. Sequencing was done on a sample of memory CD4+ T cells from PBMCs. The sample's subset: CD45RA-negative fraction. The sequence was collected from a man between 18 and 35 years old in good health. Some clones in this sample may be carry-over from other donors' samples. DNA of the CDR3: TGTGCCAGCAGCTGGGGGGACAGGGCTTATGGAGCTTTCTTT. Amino acids: CASSWGDRAYGAFF. Full variable domain (missing parts from reference TRBV11-1 and TRBJ1-1): EAEVAQSPRYKITEKSQAVAFWCDPISGHATLYWYRQILGQGPELLVQFQDESVVDDSQLPKDRFSAERLKGVDSTLKIQPAELGDSAMYLCASSWGDRAYGAFFGQGTRLTVV.